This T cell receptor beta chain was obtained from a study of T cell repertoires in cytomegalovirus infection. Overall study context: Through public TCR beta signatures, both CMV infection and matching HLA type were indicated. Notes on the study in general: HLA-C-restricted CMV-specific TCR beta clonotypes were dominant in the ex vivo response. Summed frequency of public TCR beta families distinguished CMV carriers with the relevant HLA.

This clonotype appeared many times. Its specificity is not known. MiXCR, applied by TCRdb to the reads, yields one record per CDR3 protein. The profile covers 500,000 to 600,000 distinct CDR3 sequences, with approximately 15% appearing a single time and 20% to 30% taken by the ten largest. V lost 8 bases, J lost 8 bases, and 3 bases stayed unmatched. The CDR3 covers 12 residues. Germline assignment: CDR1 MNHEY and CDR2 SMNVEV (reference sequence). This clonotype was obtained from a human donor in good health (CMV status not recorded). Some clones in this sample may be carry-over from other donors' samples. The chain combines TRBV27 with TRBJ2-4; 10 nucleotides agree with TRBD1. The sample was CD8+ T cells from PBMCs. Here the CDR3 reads CASSDRGDIQYF. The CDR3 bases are TGTGCCAGCTCGGACAGGGGGGACATTCAGTACTTC.